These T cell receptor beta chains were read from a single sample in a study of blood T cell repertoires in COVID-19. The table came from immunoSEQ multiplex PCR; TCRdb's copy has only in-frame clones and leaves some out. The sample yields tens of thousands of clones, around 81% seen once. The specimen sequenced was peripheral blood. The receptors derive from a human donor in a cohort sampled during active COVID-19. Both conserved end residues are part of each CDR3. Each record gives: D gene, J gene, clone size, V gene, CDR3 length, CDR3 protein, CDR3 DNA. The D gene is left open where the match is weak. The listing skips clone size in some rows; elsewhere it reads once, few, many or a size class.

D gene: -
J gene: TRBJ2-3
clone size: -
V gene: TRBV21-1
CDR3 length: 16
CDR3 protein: CASTPAAVSSTDTQYF
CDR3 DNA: TGTGCCAGCACCCCCGCGGCGGTTTCTAGCACAGATACGCAGTATTTT

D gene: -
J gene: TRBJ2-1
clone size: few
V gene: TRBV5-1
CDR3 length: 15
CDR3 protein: CASSGGGAQYNEQFF
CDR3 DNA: TGCGCCAGCAGCGGAGGGGGCGCTCAATACAATGAGCAGTTCTTC

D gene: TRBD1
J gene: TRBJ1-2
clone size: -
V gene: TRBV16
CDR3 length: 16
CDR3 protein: CASTGFKTGGDYGYTF
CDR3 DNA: TGTGCCAGCACTGGATTTAAGACAGGGGGCGACTATGGCTACACCTTC

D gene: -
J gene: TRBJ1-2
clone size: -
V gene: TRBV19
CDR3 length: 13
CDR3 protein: CASSLGLNQDYTF
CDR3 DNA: TGTGCCAGTAGTCTTGGGCTTAACCAAGACTACACCTTC

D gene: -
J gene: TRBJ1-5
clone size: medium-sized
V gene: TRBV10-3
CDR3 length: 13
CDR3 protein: CAISESTGGDQHF
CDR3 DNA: TGTGCCATCAGTGAGTCGACAGGAGGTGACCAGCATTTT

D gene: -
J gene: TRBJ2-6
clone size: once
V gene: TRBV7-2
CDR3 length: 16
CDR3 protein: CASSFHLSSGANVLTF
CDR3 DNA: TGTGCCAGCAGCTTCCATCTAAGCTCTGGGGCCAACGTCCTGACTTTC

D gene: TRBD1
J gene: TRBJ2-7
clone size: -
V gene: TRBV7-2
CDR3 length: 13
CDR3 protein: CASSFGQGGEQYF
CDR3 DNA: TGTGCCAGCAGCTTCGGACAGGGAGGCGAGCAGTACTTC

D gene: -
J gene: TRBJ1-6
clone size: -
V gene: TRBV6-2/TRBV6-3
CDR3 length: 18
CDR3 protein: CASSYKFGTTFNNSPLHF
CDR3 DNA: TGTGCCAGCAGTTACAAATTCGGGACAACCTTTAATAATTCACCCCTCCACTTT

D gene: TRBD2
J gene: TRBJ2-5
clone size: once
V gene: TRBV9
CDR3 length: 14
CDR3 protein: CASSVAGGLETQYF
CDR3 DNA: TGTGCCAGCAGCGTAGCGGGGGGGCTCGAGACCCAGTACTTC

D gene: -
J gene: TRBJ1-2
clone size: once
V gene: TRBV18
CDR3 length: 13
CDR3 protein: CASSPPGGGGYTF
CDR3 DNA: TGTGCCAGCTCTCCACCGGGTGGCGGTGGCTACACCTTC

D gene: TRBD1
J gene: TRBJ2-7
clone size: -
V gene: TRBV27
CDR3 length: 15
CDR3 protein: CASSSSGTAPYEQYF
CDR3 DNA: TGTGCCAGCAGTTCCTCCGGGACAGCCCCCTACGAGCAGTACTTC

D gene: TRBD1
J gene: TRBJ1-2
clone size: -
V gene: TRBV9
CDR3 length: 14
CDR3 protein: CASSVGQGSSGYTF
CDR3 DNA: TGTGCCAGCAGCGTAGGACAGGGGTCGTCCGGCTACACCTTC

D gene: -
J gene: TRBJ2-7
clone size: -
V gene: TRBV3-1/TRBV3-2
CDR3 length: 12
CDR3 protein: CASSQEGGEQYF
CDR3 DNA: TGTGCCAGCAGCCAGGAAGGGGGCGAGCAGTACTTC

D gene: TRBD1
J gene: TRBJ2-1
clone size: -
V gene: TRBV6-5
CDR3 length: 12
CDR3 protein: CASSSTGALLFF
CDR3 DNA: TGTGCCAGCAGTTCGACAGGGGCTTTGCTGTTCTTC

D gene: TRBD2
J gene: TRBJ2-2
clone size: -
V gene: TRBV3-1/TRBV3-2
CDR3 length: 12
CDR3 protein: CASRLAGGPMFF
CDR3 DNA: TGTGCCAGCCGCCTAGCGGGGGGGCCCATGTTTTTT

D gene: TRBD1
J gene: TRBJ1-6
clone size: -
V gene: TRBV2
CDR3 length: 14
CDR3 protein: CASSDDRVNSPLHF
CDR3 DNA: TGTGCCAGCAGTGACGACAGGGTAAATTCACCCCTCCACTTT

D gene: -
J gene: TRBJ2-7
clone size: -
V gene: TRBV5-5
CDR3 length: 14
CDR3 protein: CASSPDRGSYEQYF
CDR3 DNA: TGTGCCAGCAGCCCGGATAGGGGCTCCTACGAGCAGTACTTC

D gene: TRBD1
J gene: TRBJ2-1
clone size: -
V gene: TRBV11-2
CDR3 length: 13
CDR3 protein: CASSSRDSYEQFF
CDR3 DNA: TGTGCCAGCAGCTCCCGGGACAGTTATGAGCAGTTCTTC

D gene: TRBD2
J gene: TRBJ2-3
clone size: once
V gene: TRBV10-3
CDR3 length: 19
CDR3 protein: CAISRSGVAGGPGKDTQYF
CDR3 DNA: TGTGCCATCAGCCGCTCGGGGGTAGCGGGGGGCCCCGGGAAAGATACGCAGTATTTT

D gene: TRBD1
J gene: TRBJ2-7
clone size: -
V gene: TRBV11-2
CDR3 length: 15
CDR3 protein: CASSALRQGPYEQYF
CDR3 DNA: TGTGCCAGCAGCGCCCTCCGACAGGGCCCCTACGAGCAGTACTTC

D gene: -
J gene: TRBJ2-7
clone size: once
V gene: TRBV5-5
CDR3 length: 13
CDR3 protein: CASSSGHSHEQYF
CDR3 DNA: TGTGCCAGCAGCAGTGGACACTCCCACGAGCAGTACTTC

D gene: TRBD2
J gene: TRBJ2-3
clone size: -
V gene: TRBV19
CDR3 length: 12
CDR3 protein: CASSILGRGMYF
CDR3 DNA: TGTGCCAGTAGTATATTAGGGCGGGGGATGTATTTT

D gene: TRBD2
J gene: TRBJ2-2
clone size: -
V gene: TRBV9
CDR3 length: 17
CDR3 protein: CASSVTYAGGPTGELFF
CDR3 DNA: TGTGCCAGCAGCGTCACCTACGCGGGGGGGCCTACCGGGGAGCTGTTTTTT

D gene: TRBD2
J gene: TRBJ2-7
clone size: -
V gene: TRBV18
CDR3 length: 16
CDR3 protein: CASSPGLAGSSYEQYF
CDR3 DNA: TGTGCCAGCTCACCAGGACTAGCGGGGAGCTCCTACGAGCAGTACTTC

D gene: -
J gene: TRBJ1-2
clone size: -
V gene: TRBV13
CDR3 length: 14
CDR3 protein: CASSSTWSQYGYTF
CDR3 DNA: TGTGCCAGCAGCTCCACTTGGTCGCAATATGGCTACACCTTC

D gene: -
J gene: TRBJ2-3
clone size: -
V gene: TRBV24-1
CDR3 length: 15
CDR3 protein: CATSAGRTETDTQYF
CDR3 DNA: TGTGCCACCAGTGCAGGCCGGACAGAGACAGATACGCAGTATTTT

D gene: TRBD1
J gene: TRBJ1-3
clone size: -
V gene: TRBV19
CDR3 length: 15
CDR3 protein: CATANDRVSGNTIYF
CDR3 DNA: TGTGCCACCGCCAACGACAGGGTCTCTGGAAACACCATATATTTT

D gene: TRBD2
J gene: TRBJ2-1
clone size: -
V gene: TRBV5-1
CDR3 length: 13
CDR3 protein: CASSLRTSGEQFF
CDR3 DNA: TGCGCCAGCAGCTTGAGGACTAGCGGTGAGCAGTTCTTC

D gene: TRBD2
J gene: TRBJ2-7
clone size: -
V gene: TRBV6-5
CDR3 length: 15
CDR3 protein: CASSYSGSGAYEQYF
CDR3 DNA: TGTGCCAGCAGTTACTCGGGTAGCGGGGCCTACGAGCAGTACTTC

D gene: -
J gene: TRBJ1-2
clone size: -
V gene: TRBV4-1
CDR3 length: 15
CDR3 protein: CASSQLTQISYGYTF
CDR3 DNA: TGCGCCAGCAGCCAACTGACACAGATATCCTATGGCTACACCTTC

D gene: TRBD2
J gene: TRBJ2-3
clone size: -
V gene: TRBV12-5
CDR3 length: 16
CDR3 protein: CASVTSGGPSTDTQYF
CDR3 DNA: TGTGCTAGTGTTACCTCGGGGGGGCCTAGCACAGATACGCAGTATTTT

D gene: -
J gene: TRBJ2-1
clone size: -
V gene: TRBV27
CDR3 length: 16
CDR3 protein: CASSPLVALGDNEQFF
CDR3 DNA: TGTGCCAGCAGCCCGCTGGTAGCGCTGGGAGACAATGAGCAGTTCTTC

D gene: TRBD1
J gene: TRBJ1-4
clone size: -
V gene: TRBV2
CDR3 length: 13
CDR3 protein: CASRTGLTEKLFF
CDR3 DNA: TGTGCCAGTCGGACAGGGCTAACTGAAAAACTGTTTTTT

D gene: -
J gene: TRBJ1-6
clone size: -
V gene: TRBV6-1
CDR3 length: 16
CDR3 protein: CASSDPLSSYNSPLHF
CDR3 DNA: TGTGCCAGCAGTGACCCACTGAGCTCCTATAATTCACCCCTCCACTTT

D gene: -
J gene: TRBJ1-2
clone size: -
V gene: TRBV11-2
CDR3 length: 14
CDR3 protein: CASSLERGNYGYTF
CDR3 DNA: TGTGCCAGCAGCTTAGAACGGGGGAACTATGGCTACACCTTC

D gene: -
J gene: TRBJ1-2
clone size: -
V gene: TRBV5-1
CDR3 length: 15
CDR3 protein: CASSLDRSPHYGYTF
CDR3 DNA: TGCGCCAGCAGCCTGGACAGATCCCCACACTATGGCTACACCTTC

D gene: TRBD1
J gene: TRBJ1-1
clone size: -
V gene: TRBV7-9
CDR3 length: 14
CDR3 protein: CASSVTGGGTEAFF
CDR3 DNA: TGTGCCAGCAGCGTTACAGGGGGCGGCACTGAAGCTTTCTTT

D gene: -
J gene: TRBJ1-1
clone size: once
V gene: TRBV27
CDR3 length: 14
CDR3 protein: CASSSGQLNTEAFF
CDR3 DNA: TGTGCCAGCAGTTCCGGACAGCTGAACACTGAAGCTTTCTTT

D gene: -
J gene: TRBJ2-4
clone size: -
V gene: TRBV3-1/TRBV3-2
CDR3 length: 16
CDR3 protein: CASSQGAFIAKNIQYF
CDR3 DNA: TGTGCCAGCAGCCAGGGAGCTTTTATAGCCAAAAACATTCAGTACTTC

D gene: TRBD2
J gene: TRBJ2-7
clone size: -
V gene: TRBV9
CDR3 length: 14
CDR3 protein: CASSAGISGGEQYF
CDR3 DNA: TGTGCCAGCAGCGCTGGGATTAGCGGGGGGGAGCAGTACTTC